This TCR beta chain was sequenced for a study of OX40 agonist ivuxolimab in advanced cancers. Study-wide background: Two cutaneous melanoma patients and one hepatocellular carcinoma patient, three in all, had partial responses.

Germline values: CDR1 SGHTA, CDR2 FQGNSA. The CDR3 is made up of 13 amino acids. The V gene end was trimmed by 8 bases and the J gene end by 7 bases; junction bases not matched to a gene: 8. Assay: immunoSEQ multiplex PCR; the TCRdb copy retains only in-frame clones and omits some. Seen here are about 34,000 clones, 80% to 95% observed once, and the top ten hold approximately 3.8%. This sequence was found in an adult with an advanced solid tumor such as melanoma, head and neck, liver or kidney cancer. Source: CD4+ or CD8+ T cells sorted from blood, taken in a trial of the OX40 agonist ivuxolimab. This rearrangement joins TRBV7-2 to TRBJ2-3; 8 positions agree with TRBD2. The CDR3 sequence: CASGTSGGNTQYF. For the CDR3, the DNA is TGTGCCAGCGGGACGAGCGGGGGAAATACGCAGTATTTT.